This TCR beta chain was profiled in a study of PD-1 and CTLA-4 blockade in melanoma. The CDR3 has 15 amino acids. Trimming shortened V by 3 bases and J by 0 bases, and 9 bases separated the two germline ends. Germline-derived CDR1 and CDR2 are LGHNA and YNFKEQ. Data came from immunoSEQ multiplex PCR; TCRdb stores just in-frame clones and leaves some out. Found here are fewer than 20,000 clones, around 72% of them singletons; the top ten hold about 15%. The genes are TRBV4-2 and TRBJ2-1; D perhaps matches TRBD2 (5 bases). The sample here was CD8+ T cells from peripheral blood, taken before anti-PD-1 treatment. This TCR was sampled from a human donor with melanoma. In DNA, the CDR3 is TGTGCCAGCAGCCAGAACGCGGGCTCCTACAATGAGCAGTTCTTC. This sequence encodes CASSQNAGSYNEQFF.